This TCR beta chain came from a study of CD8+ T cells in alopecia areata. The length of the CDR3 is 15 residues. Germline V gene lookup returns CDR1 SGHRS and CDR2 YFSETQ. V was cut by 1 base and J by 0 bases, with 10 bases left in between. After isolation, RNA underwent reverse transcription to generate cDNA as the sequencing template. Profiled with immunoSEQ multiplex PCR; TCRdb holds only in-frame clones, not every one. Among roughly 250,000 clones listed, 67% were seen once. The clonotype originates from a human donor with alopecia areata. The chain uses TRBV5-1 and TRBJ2-5; D remains unclear. This specimen was CD4+ T cells sorted from blood, taken at week 0. DNA for the CDR3: TGCGCCAGCAGCTTGTTGCTAGGGCACCAAGAGACCCAGTACTTC. Residues: CASSLLLGHQETQYF.